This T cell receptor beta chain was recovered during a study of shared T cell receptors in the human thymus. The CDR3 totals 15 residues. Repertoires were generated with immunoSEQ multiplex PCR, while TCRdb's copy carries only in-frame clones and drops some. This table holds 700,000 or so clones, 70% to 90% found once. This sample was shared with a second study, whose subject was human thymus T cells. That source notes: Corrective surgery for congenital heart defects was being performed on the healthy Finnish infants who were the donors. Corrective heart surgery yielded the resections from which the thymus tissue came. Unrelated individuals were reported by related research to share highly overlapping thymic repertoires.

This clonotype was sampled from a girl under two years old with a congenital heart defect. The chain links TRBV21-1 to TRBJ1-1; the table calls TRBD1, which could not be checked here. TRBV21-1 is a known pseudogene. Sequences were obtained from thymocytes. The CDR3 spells CASSKNQGDNTEAFF. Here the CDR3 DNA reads TGTGCCAGCAGCAAAAATCAGGGGGACAACACTGAAGCTTTCTTT.